The present T cell receptor beta chain was sequenced within a study of shared clonotypes between healthy human individuals (dated by TCRdb to about 2020). With respect to the entire study: The cohort comprised two women and three men aged 18 to 49 years. Libraries were prepared and TCR repertoires were sequenced by different laboratories using diverse techniques, in order to increase sequencing depth and limit assay-specific biases. Per donor, leukapheresis produced somewhere between about 0.85 and 8.9 billion PBMCs. To estimate repertoire size and how much clonotype sharing occurs between individuals, the study deeply sequenced the blood TCR repertoires of several healthy adults. The research as a whole found: Based on pairwise subsampling, the degree of clonotype sharing among donors was expected to be affected by sequencing depth. Because the study included only a small number of donors, the genetic and exposure-history diversity represented was limited. Sampling was restricted to blood, and TCR repertoires in tissue are likely to differ from TCR repertoires in blood.

To note about this clone: Its specific antigen is unknown. The sample holds no much larger clone one base away, and base qualities are not on file.

Using the deep immunoSEQ assay, multiplex PCR amplified TCR CDR3 regions from genomic DNA. Extracted genomic DNA from each cell subset was distributed evenly across all wells of several immunoSEQ 96-well plates, and each plate was treated as a replicate. For unsorted PBMC, 300 to 350 ng genomic DNA, equal to roughly 33,000 T cell genomes, was loaded into each replicate PCR. Ten immunoSEQ deep assay plates were used to sequence the unsorted PBMC genomic DNA. Purified libraries were quantified with a Qubit 3.0 fluorometer, sized on a Bioanalyzer 2100, and re-quantified with the KAPA Library Quantification kit. Every immunoSEQ 96-well plate was sequenced on a separate single-read 150-cycle Illumina NextSeq 550 flow cell. In the original analysis: Because the immunoSEQ output held only junctional sequences and lacked quality scores, the filtering could not match the filtering applied to full-length reads. To assign V/J genes and CDR3, sequences were annotated using PyIR, a Python wrapper for IgBLAST v1.9, with IMGT germline references. Reads with weak V/J assignments (E-value above 1e-6), missing CDR3, stop codons, out-of-frame junctions, or ambiguous translated residues were removed. A V3J clonotype was defined by an identical inferred V gene, J gene, and CDR3 amino acid sequence. The percentage overlap between two repertoires was calculated by dividing the number of shared unique clonotypes by the size of the smaller repertoire. Richness of each repertoire was evaluated using RTK rarefaction, the Chao1 estimator, and Recon v2.1 estimates of unobserved clonotypes. The source is immuneACCESS, and TCRdb retained only in-frame sequences with V and J called. Part of the clones is not carried over; for the studies checked, unresolved V genes explain less than half of this, and the remainder is unexplained. Clone size and the V and J calls come from that table; the DNA yielded D and trimming. The sample table records approximately 480,000 clones; about 80% of these occur just once. The ten largest clones capture 9.5% to 15% of the sample.

V drops 3 bases and J drops 2 bases, leaving 10 bases in between. Looking up the germline V gene yields CDR1 SNHLY and CDR2 FYNNEI. The CDR3 has 14 amino acids, counting the end cysteine and phenylalanine. Kept here is only the CDR3 DNA, which spans 42 bases and is read in frame from base 1. The donors were healthy, HIV-negative adults who had no recently reported acute infections or vaccinations. All donors were Caucasian adults living in Nashville, Tennessee, USA. In the unsorted samples, 87 million or so PBMCs were counted, and genomic DNA was extracted using the QIAamp DNA Blood Mini kit. After blood collection by leukapheresis, PBMCs were isolated using Ficoll-Histopaque density gradient centrifugation and then cryopreserved in the vapor phase of liquid nitrogen.

The specimen sequenced was PBMCs. This sequence uses TRBV2 and TRBJ1-2; the D region possibly corresponds to TRBD1 (6 bases align). This TCR was recovered from a woman aged 40 to 50 in good health. Some clones in this sample may be carry-over from other donors' samples. The CDR3 corresponds to CASSDRGINYGYTF. In nucleotide form, the sequence is TGTGCCAGCAGTGACAGGGGCATAAACTATGGCTACACCTTC.